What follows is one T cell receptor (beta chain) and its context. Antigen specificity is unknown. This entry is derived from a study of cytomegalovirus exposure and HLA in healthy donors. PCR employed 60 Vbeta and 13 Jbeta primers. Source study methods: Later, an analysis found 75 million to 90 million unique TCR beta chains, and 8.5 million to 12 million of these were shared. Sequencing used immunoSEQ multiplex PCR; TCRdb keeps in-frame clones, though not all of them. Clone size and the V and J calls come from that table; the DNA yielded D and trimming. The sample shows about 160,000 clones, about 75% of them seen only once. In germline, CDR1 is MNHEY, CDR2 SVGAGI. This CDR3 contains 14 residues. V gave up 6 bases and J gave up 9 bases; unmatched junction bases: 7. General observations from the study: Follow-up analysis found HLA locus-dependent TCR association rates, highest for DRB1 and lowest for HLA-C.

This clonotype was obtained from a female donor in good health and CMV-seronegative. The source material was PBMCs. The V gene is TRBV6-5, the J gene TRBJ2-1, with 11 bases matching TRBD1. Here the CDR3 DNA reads TGTGCCAGCAGATCCGGACAGGGGGCGCGTGAGCAGTTCTTC. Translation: CASRSGQGAREQFF.